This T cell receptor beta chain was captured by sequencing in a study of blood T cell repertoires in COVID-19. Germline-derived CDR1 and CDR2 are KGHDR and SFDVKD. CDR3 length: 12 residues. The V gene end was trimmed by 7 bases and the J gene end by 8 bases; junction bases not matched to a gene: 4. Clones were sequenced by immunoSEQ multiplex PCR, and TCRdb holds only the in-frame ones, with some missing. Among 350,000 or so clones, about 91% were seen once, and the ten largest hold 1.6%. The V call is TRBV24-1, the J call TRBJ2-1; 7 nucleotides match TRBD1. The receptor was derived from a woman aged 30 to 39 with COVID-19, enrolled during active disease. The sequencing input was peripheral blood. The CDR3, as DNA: TGTGCCACCAGCGACAGGGCCTATGAGCAGTTCTTC. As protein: CATSDRAYEQFF.